This TCR beta chain stems from a study of T cells after yellow fever vaccination. Germline V gene lookup returns CDR1 MNHEY and CDR2 SVGAGI. The CDR3 consists of 13 residues. Trimming took 2 bases from V and 4 from J, leaving 5 bases between them. Only a few counts were recorded for this clonotype. Via MiXCR, TCRdb re-called the 5' RACE reads, giving one row per CDR3 protein. This sample has more than 350,000 distinct CDR3 sequences; around a tenth occur once, and the top ten carry around 18%. The clonotype was recovered from a man aged 18 to 29 who received the YFV17D yellow fever vaccine. The V gene is TRBV6-5, the J gene TRBJ2-2; D is unclear. Material: PBMCs, obtained on the day of the first yellow fever vaccination. CDR3 bases: TGTGCCAGCAGTTACCCTAGCACCGGGGAGCTGTTTTTT. This codes for CASSYPSTGELFF.